A single sample gave rise to the 15 T cell receptor beta chains below, sequenced in a study of human CD8 memory T cell subsets (dated by TCRdb to between 2020 and 2021). A Human TCR Profiling Kit was used to prepare UMI-labeled 5' RACE TCRbeta libraries. Based on TCRdb reprocessing of the reads, there is one entry per CDR3 protein sequence, and DNA is missing. The sample table gives some 12,000 distinct CDR3 sequences. About 8.6% of the sample is held by the ten biggest clonotypes. Sequencing was done on a sample of CD8+ T cells from PBMCs. These TCRs come from a human donor in good health.

The chain links TRBV5-1 to TRBJ2-2; TCRdb selects TRBD1, and the lack of DNA leaves this call unchecked. Germline V gives CDR1 SGHRS, CDR2 YFSETQ. There are 13 residues in the CDR3. The CDR3 region is CASPMDSTGELFF.

The V gene is TRBV4-1, the J gene TRBJ1-5. The CDR3 extends over 13 amino acids. CDR1 MGHRA and CDR2 YSYEKL come from the germline V gene. Here the CDR3 reads CASSTHSNQPQHF.

The V call is TRBV9, the J call TRBJ2-7. This CDR3 is 13 amino acids long. In germline, CDR1 is SGDLS, CDR2 YYNGEE. CDR3 sequence: CASSPSGTYEQYF.

This chain links TRBV5-4 with TRBJ1-2. This CDR3 has 14 amino acids. CDR1 is SGHNT and CDR2 is YYREEE in the germline V gene (reference sequence). CDR3 sequence reads: CASSLSGTGYGYTF.

The chain recombines TRBV5-4 with TRBJ2-3; TCRdb's D gene call, TRBD2, goes unchecked for lack of DNA. Germline loops: CDR1 SGHNT, CDR2 YYREEE (reference sequence). This CDR3 has 14 amino acids. CDR3 in amino acids: CASSFGGGADTQYF.

V is TRBV2 and J is TRBJ1-1. The length of the CDR3 is 13 residues. Per the germline V gene, CDR1 is SNHLY and CDR2 is FYNNEI. CDR3 in amino acids: CASSEPSATEAFF.

This clonotype ranks as medium-sized in terms of frequency. CDR3 protein: CASSPLTGGTDTQYF. This sequence joins TRBV5-1 and TRBJ2-3; the D call of TRBD1 rests on TCRdb alone, since no DNA is present to check it. Germline V CDR1 and CDR2: SGHRS, YFSETQ. This CDR3 has 15 amino acids.

This rearrangement joins TRBV7-8 to TRBJ2-1; with no DNA, the TCRdb D assignment of TRBD2 cannot be verified. Germline-derived CDR1 and CDR2 are SGHVS and FQNEAQ. CDR3 size: 15 residues. The CDR3 spells CASSLAGRPLDEQFF. Complete variable domain (other parts from reference TRBV7-8 and TRBJ2-1): GAGVSQSPRYKVAKRGQDVALRCDPISGHVSLFWYQQALGQGPEFLTYFQNEAQLDKSGLPSDRFFAERPEGSVSTLKIQRTQQEDSAVYLCASSLAGRPLDEQFFGPGTRLTVL.

This clonotype shows up as medium-sized by frequency. The gene calls are TRBV12-3 or TRBV12-4 and TRBJ1-5. The CDR3 contains 12 residues. This chain's CDR3 is CASSFPYQPQHF.

By frequency, this clonotype registers medium-sized. The J gene is TRBJ2-1, the V gene TRBV28; TCRdb lists TRBD1, though no DNA is available to test this call. The CDR3 is 13 amino acids. Germline V gene sequence: CDR1 MDHEN, CDR2 SYDVKM. This CDR3 is CASTFSGYNEQFF.

The chain uses TRBV27 and TRBJ2-7; TCRdb lists TRBD1, though no DNA is available to test this call. This CDR3 is 14 amino acids long. Germline V gene lookup returns CDR1 MNHEY and CDR2 SMNVEV (reference sequence). The CDR3 loop reads CASSSGRGSYEQYF.

CDR3 sequence reads: CASSHDWDVSTGELFF. This chain uses TRBV6-5 with TRBJ2-2; TCRdb's assignment of TRBD1 cannot be checked, as there is no DNA. The length of the CDR3 is 16 residues. Germline-derived CDR1 and CDR2 are MNHEY and SVGAGI.

The chain recombines TRBV3-1 with TRBJ2-1; TCRdb selects TRBD1, and the lack of DNA leaves this call unchecked. CDR3 length equals 15 residues. Germline CDR1 reads LGHDT; CDR2 reads YNNKEL (reference sequence). CDR3 loop: CASSQVAGFGNEQFF.

The J gene is TRBJ1-1, the V gene TRBV6-1. The length of the CDR3 is 11 residues. Germline V gives CDR1 MNHNS, CDR2 SASEGT. CDR3 in amino acids: CASEDNTEAFF.

The V call is TRBV20-1, the J call TRBJ1-1. Germline V CDR1 and CDR2: DFQATT, SNEGSKA (reference sequence). This CDR3 region has 16 residues. CDR3 protein: CSARDQYGGGLSEAFF.